A selection of T cell receptor beta chains follows, all from one sample in a study of T cell responses to AZD1222 COVID-19 vaccine. Measured with immunoSEQ multiplex PCR; TCRdb has only the in-frame clones, and not every one. Here the sample spans some 110,000 clones, roughly 92% being singletons. Here the sequenced sample was peripheral blood, taken 28 days after the second AZD1222 dose. The receptor source for this set is an adult who received the AZD1222 COVID-19 vaccine. The CDR3 runs from the conserved cysteine through the conserved F or W. The order of the fields is D gene, clone size, J gene, V gene, CDR3 protein, CDR3 DNA. D genes are given only for firm matches. Part of the rows lack a size; the others show once, few, many or a class for expanded clones.

. . TRBJ1-4 TRBV5-4 CASSRGGEATNEKLFF TGTGCCAGCAGCCGTGGGGGGGAGGCAACTAATGAAAAACTGTTTTTT
. . TRBJ2-7 TRBV28 CASSLDPLRRTYEQYF TGTGCCAGCAGTTTGGACCCTCTCCGCCGAACCTACGAGCAGTACTTC
TRBD1 . TRBJ2-3 TRBV18 CASSPRYSRQGDTDTQYF TGTGCCAGCTCACCCCGATACTCCCGACAGGGCGACACAGATACGCAGTATTTT
. . TRBJ1-1 TRBV5-1 CASSPGPQDGAFF TGCGCCAGCAGCCCGGGACCGCAGGACGGGGCTTTCTTT
. . TRBJ1-2 TRBV5-4 CASSTVGGAYGYTF TGTGCCAGCAGTACCGTTGGGGGGGCCTATGGCTACACCTTC
. few TRBJ2-7 TRBV7-9 CASSLIAWNEQYF TGTGCCAGCAGCTTAATTGCTTGGAACGAGCAGTACTTC
. . TRBJ2-7 TRBV6-5 CASSWGGQRSYEQYF TGTGCCAGCAGCTGGGGGGGACAGAGATCCTACGAGCAGTACTTC
. . TRBJ1-5 TRBV28 CASSLLPVGRGGNQPQHF TGTGCCAGCAGTTTACTACCGGTGGGCAGGGGTGGTAATCAGCCCCAGCATTTT
. . TRBJ1-3 TRBV7-8 CASSFDNFGNTIYF TGTGCCAGCAGCTTCGATAACTTTGGAAACACCATATATTTT
. once TRBJ2-1 TRBV11-1 CASSILLNEQFF TGTGCCAGCAGTATCCTCCTCAATGAGCAGTTCTTC
. . TRBJ1-4 TRBV5-1 CASSWADSGREKLFF TGCGCCAGCAGCTGGGCAGACAGCGGCCGCGAAAAACTGTTTTTT
. . TRBJ1-1 TRBV27 CASSPGTVSTEAFF TGTGCCAGCAGTCCCGGGACGGTTAGCACTGAAGCTTTCTTT
TRBD1 . TRBJ2-7 TRBV6-5 CASSDGQGFSYEQYF TGTGCCAGCAGCGACGGACAGGGGTTCTCCTACGAGCAGTACTTC
. . TRBJ1-1 TRBV12-3/TRBV12-4 CASSVQSTEAFF TGTGCCAGCAGTGTCCAGAGCACTGAAGCTTTCTTT
. . TRBJ2-3 TRBV28 CASIPSPAWSGDTQYF TGTGCCAGCATTCCCAGCCCAGCTTGGTCCGGAGATACGCAGTATTTT
. . TRBJ1-1 TRBV29-1 CSVYREYTEAFF TGCAGCGTTTACAGGGAGTACACTGAAGCTTTCTTT
. . TRBJ2-5 TRBV3-1/TRBV3-2 CASSQLSGEETQYF TGTGCCAGCAGCCAACTGTCGGGAGAAGAGACCCAGTACTTC
TRBD2 . TRBJ2-5 TRBV19 CASRGGSSGNKETQYF TGTGCCTCCCGGGGGGGTAGTAGCGGGAACAAAGAGACCCAGTACTTC
. . TRBJ1-3 TRBV2 CASSEYLVGGISSGNTIYF TGTGCCAGCAGTGAATACTTAGTTGGGGGTATCAGCTCTGGAAACACCATATATTTT
. . TRBJ2-1 TRBV28 CASSFFPNEQFF TGTGCCAGCAGTTTTTTCCCCAATGAGCAGTTCTTC
. . TRBJ1-1 TRBV28 CASSEERGHVNTEAFF TGTGCCAGCAGCGAGGAACGGGGTCACGTTAACACTGAAGCTTTCTTT
TRBD2 . TRBJ2-1 TRBV27 CASSILGAGGPSISYNEQFF TGTGCCAGCAGTATCCTCGGTGCGGGAGGCCCCTCAATCTCCTACAATGAGCAGTTCTTC
. . TRBJ1-3 TRBV2 CASSELGATVGNTIYF TGTGCCAGCAGTGAATTGGGGGCGACGGTGGGAAACACCATATATTTT
TRBD2 . TRBJ2-2 TRBV6-2/TRBV6-3 CASSRDLAGGDTGELFF TGTGCCAGCAGCCGTGATCTAGCGGGAGGGGACACCGGGGAGCTGTTTTTT
. . TRBJ2-1 TRBV10-2 CASVSDNPYNEQFF TGCGCCAGCGTAAGCGACAACCCCTACAATGAGCAGTTCTTC
. . TRBJ2-5 TRBV5-1 CASSGTGLAHQETQYF TGCGCCAGCAGCGGGACCGGGCTAGCGCACCAAGAGACCCAGTACTTC
TRBD2 . TRBJ2-7 TRBV2 CATTQREGLSYEQYF TGTGCCACAACACAGCGGGAGGGTTTAAGTTACGAGCAGTACTTC
. . TRBJ2-5 TRBV20-1 CSARRETQYF TGCAGTGCCAGAAGGGAGACCCAGTACTTC
. . TRBJ1-2 TRBV27 CASSLSGRAYGYTF TGTGCCAGCAGTTTATCAGGCAGGGCCTATGGCTACACCTTC
TRBD2 . TRBJ2-3 TRBV11-3 CASSLEAGGGSWADTQYF TGTGCCAGCAGCTTAGAGGCTGGAGGCGGGAGCTGGGCAGATACGCAGTATTTT
TRBD2 . TRBJ2-1 TRBV4-2 CASSLGLAGGNEQFF TGTGCCAGCAGCCTCGGACTAGCGGGAGGCAATGAGCAGTTCTTC
. . TRBJ2-1 TRBV28 CASSYYNEQFF TGTGCCAGCAGCTATTACAATGAGCAGTTCTTC
. . TRBJ1-2 TRBV24-1 CATSEQGTPGPYGYTF TGTGCCACCAGTGAGCAAGGGACACCAGGGCCTTATGGCTACACCTTC